This is a list of T cell receptor beta chains from one sample in a study of blood T cell repertoires in COVID-19. Produced via immunoSEQ multiplex PCR; TCRdb's table is partial and in-frame only. The sample includes about 260,000 clones, 85% to 90% of them seen just once. The sample taken for sequencing was peripheral blood. The receptors stem from a human donor in a cohort sampled during active COVID-19. CDR3s include the opening cysteine and the closing phenylalanine or tryptophan. The listing skips clone size in some rows; elsewhere it reads once, few, many or a size class.

clone size: .
V gene: TRBV27
CDR3 protein: CASRQAGGTNEKLFF

clone size: many
V gene: TRBV7-8
CDR3 protein: CASSLGQAFNEQFF

clone size: .
V gene: TRBV5-6
CDR3 protein: CASSQTVIHYGYTF

clone size: once
V gene: TRBV19
CDR3 protein: CASSVGGPNTEAFF

clone size: few
V gene: TRBV9
CDR3 protein: CASSPREVSGSRELFF

clone size: once
V gene: TRBV6-5
CDR3 protein: CATRLLRTEAFF

clone size: few
V gene: TRBV7-8
CDR3 protein: CASSPTSGIHEKLFF

clone size: .
V gene: TRBV7-2
CDR3 protein: CASRPTGTRGTGELFF

clone size: .
V gene: TRBV5-5
CDR3 protein: CASSLATDSNQPQHF

clone size: .
V gene: TRBV27
CDR3 protein: CASSSGGKGYTF

clone size: .
V gene: TRBV2
CDR3 protein: CASRGQVGQPQHF

clone size: .
V gene: TRBV5-6
CDR3 protein: CASSPPEVVHEQYF

clone size: .
V gene: TRBV28
CDR3 protein: CASRSPTGLNTEAFF

clone size: .
V gene: TRBV5-4
CDR3 protein: CASTPGQGAVNYGYTF

clone size: .
V gene: TRBV2
CDR3 protein: CASSVDLGGYTF

clone size: once
V gene: TRBV28
CDR3 protein: CASSLDGALGTF

clone size: .
V gene: TRBV27
CDR3 protein: CASTVFPSGDNEQFF

clone size: .
V gene: TRBV3-1/TRBV3-2
CDR3 protein: CASSLSGEEKLFF

clone size: .
V gene: TRBV5-1
CDR3 protein: CASSFSGSTYEQYF

clone size: .
V gene: TRBV7-2
CDR3 protein: CATTSGSSDTQYF

clone size: few
V gene: TRBV24-1
CDR3 protein: CATTSGQGGTEAFF

clone size: .
V gene: TRBV5-1
CDR3 protein: CASSSSWDSYEQYF

clone size: once
V gene: TRBV27
CDR3 protein: CASSRTGTVSEKLFF

clone size: .
V gene: TRBV9
CDR3 protein: CASSDKTSVRTGELFF

clone size: .
V gene: TRBV18
CDR3 protein: CASSPDRGAYEQYF

clone size: once
V gene: TRBV28
CDR3 protein: CASSSTSGRGEQFF

clone size: .
V gene: TRBV5-5
CDR3 protein: CASSSSGFLYEQYF

clone size: .
V gene: TRBV25-1
CDR3 protein: CASSLSDYGYTF

clone size: few
V gene: TRBV19
CDR3 protein: CASSNPRRAWDTGELFF

clone size: .
V gene: TRBV7-9
CDR3 protein: CASSSSPYPSYEQYF

clone size: .
V gene: TRBV12-3/TRBV12-4
CDR3 protein: CASRIQGEETQYF

clone size: few
V gene: TRBV30
CDR3 protein: CAWSETGLNYGYTF

clone size: .
V gene: TRBV28
CDR3 protein: CASTTGRRGRNEQFF

clone size: .
V gene: TRBV19
CDR3 protein: CASSIMYPGLVYYNEQFF

clone size: .
V gene: TRBV9
CDR3 protein: CASSVGVTGELFF

clone size: .
V gene: TRBV5-4
CDR3 protein: CASKGLAGERGTQYF

clone size: .
V gene: TRBV7-8
CDR3 protein: CASSGSGVPDTQYF

clone size: .
V gene: TRBV7-8
CDR3 protein: CASSFGKGGASAFF

clone size: .
V gene: TRBV9
CDR3 protein: CASSARGSAYNEQFF